These T cell receptor beta chains were read from a single sample in a study of OX40 agonist ivuxolimab in advanced cancers. TCRdb keeps only in-frame clones here, not all; method: immunoSEQ multiplex PCR. Seen here are some 77,000 clones, around nine tenths observed once, and the top ten hold around 5.9%. Sequences were derived from CD4+ or CD8+ T cells sorted from blood, sampled in a trial of the OX40 agonist ivuxolimab. These receptors were collected from an adult with an advanced solid tumor such as melanoma, head and neck, liver or kidney cancer. CDR3s include the opening cysteine and the closing phenylalanine or tryptophan. A D gene is named only where the DNA matches it firmly. Some rows mark clone size as missing; the rest say once, few, many or name a class of expanded clone.

j_call	d_call	v_call	clone_size	cdr3_nt	cdr3_aa
TRBJ1-5	TRBD1	TRBV25-1	few	TGTGCCAGCAGTGATTTCACAGGGGCCCAGCATTTT	CASSDFTGAQHF
TRBJ1-1	-	TRBV4-3	-	TGCGCCAGCAGCCAAGCGGGAGGCGGGACTGAAGCTTTCTTT	CASSQAGGGTEAFF
TRBJ1-5	-	TRBV28	-	TGTGCCAGCAGTTTATTCCCCCGGGTTCAGCCCCAGCATTTT	CASSLFPRVQPQHF
TRBJ2-3	-	TRBV21-1	-	TGTGCCAGCAGCAAGGGACACATCAATAGCACAGATACGCAGTATTTT	CASSKGHINSTDTQYF
TRBJ1-5	-	TRBV7-9	few	TGTGCCAGCAGCCTTGACAGCAGCAATCAGCCCCAGCATTTT	CASSLDSSNQPQHF
TRBJ1-6	-	TRBV6-5	-	TGTGCCAGCAGTCAGGACAGAACGACACCCCTCCACTTT	CASSQDRTTPLHF
TRBJ1-1	-	TRBV5-1	once	TGCGCCAGCAGCTACGGAAGCAGGGACACTGAAGCTTTCTTT	CASSYGSRDTEAFF
TRBJ1-4	TRBD1	TRBV4-1	-	TGCGCCAGCAGCGCCCCCTACCGGGACAGGGAGGGGAAACTGTTTTTT	CASSAPYRDREGKLFF
TRBJ1-1	TRBD1	TRBV19	medium-sized	TGTGCCAGTAGTTCACGGACAGGCTCCAACACTGAAGCTTTCTTT	CASSSRTGSNTEAFF
TRBJ2-1	TRBD2	TRBV11-1	-	TGTGCCAGCAGCCCCGGGACTAGCGGATTGAATGAGCAGTTCTTC	CASSPGTSGLNEQFF
TRBJ1-1	-	TRBV5-4	-	TGTGCCAGCAGCTTGGATGCGGGCCTGGGAACTGAAGCTTTCTTT	CASSLDAGLGTEAFF
TRBJ2-5	TRBD2	TRBV29-1	-	TGCAGCGTGGCGAGCCCGGGGGGTAATTTTGGGGAAGAGACCCAGTACTTC	CSVASPGGNFGEETQYF
TRBJ2-7	-	TRBV14	-	TGTGCCAGCAGCCAAGGGAGTGAGCAGTACTTC	CASSQGSEQYF
TRBJ1-3	-	TRBV30	once	TGTGCCTGGATAAATTCAGGGGCCGGAAACACCATATATTTT	CAWINSGAGNTIYF
TRBJ2-5	-	TRBV7-2	-	TGTGCCAGCAGCATGACAGAGGGGGAGACCCAGTACTTC	CASSMTEGETQYF
TRBJ1-4	-	TRBV4-3	-	TGCGCCAGCAGCCACAACAGGGCAACTAATGAAAAACTGTTTTTT	CASSHNRATNEKLFF
TRBJ1-1	-	TRBV7-2	-	TGTGCCAGCAGCTTAAACACTAAGAACACTGAAGCTTTCTTT	CASSLNTKNTEAFF
TRBJ2-5	-	TRBV7-6	-	TGTGCCAGCAGCTTAGTCGGTGCAGTACAAGAGACCCAGTACTTC	CASSLVGAVQETQYF
TRBJ1-1	TRBD1	TRBV7-8	few	TGTGCCAGCTCAGGGGGCAAGAACACTGAAGCTTTCTTT	CASSGGKNTEAFF
TRBJ1-1	-	TRBV7-8	-	TGTGCCAGCAGCTTTAACACCGGGACCTCGACGGGTACTGAAGCTTTCTTT	CASSFNTGTSTGTEAFF
TRBJ1-2	-	TRBV11-3	-	TGTGCCAGCAGCTGGGGGCCTGGGGGTGGCTACACCTTC	CASSWGPGGGYTF
TRBJ1-2	-	TRBV30	once	TGTGCCTGGGGAGGTTTCGGTGGCTACACCTTC	CAWGGFGGYTF
TRBJ1-5	-	TRBV6-1	-	TGTGCCAGCAGTGAAGCGCTAAACAGGGCGGCTCAGCCCCAGCATTTT	CASSEALNRAAQPQHF
TRBJ2-1	-	TRBV19	-	TGTGCCAGTCTTCGGTGGAATGAGCAGTTCTTC	CASLRWNEQFF
TRBJ2-6	-	TRBV5-1	-	TGCGCCAGCAGCTTGGCGCCTGGGGCTGGGGCCAACGTCCTGACTTTC	CASSLAPGAGANVLTF
TRBJ2-1	-	TRBV27	-	TGTGCCAGCAGTTTATCCCTACACCCTACCCAAATCAATGAGCAGTTCTTC	CASSLSLHPTQINEQFF